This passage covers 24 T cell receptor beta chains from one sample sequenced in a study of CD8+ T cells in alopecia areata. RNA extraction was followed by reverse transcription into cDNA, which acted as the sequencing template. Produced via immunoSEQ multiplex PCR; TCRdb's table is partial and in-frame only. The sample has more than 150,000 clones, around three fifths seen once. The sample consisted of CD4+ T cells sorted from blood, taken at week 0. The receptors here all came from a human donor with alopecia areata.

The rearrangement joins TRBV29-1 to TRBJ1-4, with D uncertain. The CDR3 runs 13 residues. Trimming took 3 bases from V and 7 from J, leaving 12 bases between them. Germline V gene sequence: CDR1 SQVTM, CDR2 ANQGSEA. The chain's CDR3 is CSVEVQSGEKLFF. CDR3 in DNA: TGCAGCGTTGAGGTCCAGAGCGGTGAAAAACTGTTTTTT.

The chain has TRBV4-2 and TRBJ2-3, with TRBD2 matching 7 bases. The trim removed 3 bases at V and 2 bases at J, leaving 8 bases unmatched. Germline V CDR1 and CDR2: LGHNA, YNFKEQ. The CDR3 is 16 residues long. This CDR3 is CASSQTGGLITDTQYF. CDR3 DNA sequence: TGTGCCAGCAGCCAGACGGGGGGACTAATCACAGATACGCAGTATTTT.

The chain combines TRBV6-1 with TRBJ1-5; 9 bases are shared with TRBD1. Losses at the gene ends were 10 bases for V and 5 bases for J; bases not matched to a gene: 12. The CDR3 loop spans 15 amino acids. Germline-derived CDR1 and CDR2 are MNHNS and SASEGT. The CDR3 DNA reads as TGTGCCACGTGTATGGGACAGGGAGGCCATCAGCCCCAGCATTTT. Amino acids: CATCMGQGGHQPQHF.

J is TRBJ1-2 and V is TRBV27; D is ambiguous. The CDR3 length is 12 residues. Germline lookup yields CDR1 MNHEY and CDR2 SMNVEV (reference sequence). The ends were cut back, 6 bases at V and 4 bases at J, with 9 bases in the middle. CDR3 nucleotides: TGTGCCAGCAGCAAGACTGGCTATGGCTACACCTTC. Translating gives CASSKTGYGYTF.

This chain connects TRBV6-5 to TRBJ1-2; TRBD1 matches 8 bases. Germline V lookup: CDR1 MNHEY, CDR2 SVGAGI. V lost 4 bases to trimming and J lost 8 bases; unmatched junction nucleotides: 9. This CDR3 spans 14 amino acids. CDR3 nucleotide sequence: TGTGCCAGCAGTTCTGACAGGGGAGGACGGGGCTACACCTTC. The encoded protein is CASSSDRGGRGYTF.

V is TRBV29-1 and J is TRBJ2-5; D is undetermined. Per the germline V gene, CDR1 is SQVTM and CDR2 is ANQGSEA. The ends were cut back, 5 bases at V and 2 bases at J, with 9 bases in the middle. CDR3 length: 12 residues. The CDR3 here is CSVSSQQETQYF. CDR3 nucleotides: TGCAGCGTTTCCAGTCAGCAAGAGACCCAGTACTTC.

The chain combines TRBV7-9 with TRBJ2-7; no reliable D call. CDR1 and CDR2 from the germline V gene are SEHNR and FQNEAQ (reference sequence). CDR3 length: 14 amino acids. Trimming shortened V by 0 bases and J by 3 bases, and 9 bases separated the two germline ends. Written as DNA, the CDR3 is TGTGCCAGCAGCTTAGCGCCGGCGATCTACGAGCAGTACTTC. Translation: CASSLAPAIYEQYF.

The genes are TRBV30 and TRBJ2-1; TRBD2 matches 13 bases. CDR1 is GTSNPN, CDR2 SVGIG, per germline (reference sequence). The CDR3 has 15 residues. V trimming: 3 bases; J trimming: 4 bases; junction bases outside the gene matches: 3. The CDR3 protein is CAWSRTSGGYNEQFF. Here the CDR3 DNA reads TGTGCCTGGAGCCGGACTAGCGGGGGTTACAATGAGCAGTTCTTC.

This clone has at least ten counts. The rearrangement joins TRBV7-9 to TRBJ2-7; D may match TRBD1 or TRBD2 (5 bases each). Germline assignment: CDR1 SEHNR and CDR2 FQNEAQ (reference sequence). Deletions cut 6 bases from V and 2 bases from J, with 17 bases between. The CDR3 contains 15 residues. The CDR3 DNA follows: TGTGCCAGCAGTAACTTTGGGGACGCAACCTACGAGCAGTACTTC. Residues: CASSNFGDATYEQYF.

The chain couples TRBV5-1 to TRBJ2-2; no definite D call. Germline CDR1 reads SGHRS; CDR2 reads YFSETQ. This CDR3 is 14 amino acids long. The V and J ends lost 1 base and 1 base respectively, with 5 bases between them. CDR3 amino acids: CASSLSQNTGELFF. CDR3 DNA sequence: TGCGCCAGCAGCTTGTCACAGAACACCGGGGAGCTGTTTTTT. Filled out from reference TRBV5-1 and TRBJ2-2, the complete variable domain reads KAGVTQTPRYLIKTRGQQVTLSCSPISGHRSVSWYQQTPGQGLQFLFEYFSETQRNKGNFPGRFSGRQFSNSRSEMNVSTLELGDSALYLCASSLSQNTGELFFGEGSRLTVL.

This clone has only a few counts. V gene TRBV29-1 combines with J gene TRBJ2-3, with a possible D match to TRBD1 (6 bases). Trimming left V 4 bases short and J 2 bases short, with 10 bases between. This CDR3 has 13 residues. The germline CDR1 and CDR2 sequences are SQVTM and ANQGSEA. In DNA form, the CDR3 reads TGCAGCGTTGTCAGGGGTTACACAGATACGCAGTATTTT. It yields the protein CSVVRGYTDTQYF.

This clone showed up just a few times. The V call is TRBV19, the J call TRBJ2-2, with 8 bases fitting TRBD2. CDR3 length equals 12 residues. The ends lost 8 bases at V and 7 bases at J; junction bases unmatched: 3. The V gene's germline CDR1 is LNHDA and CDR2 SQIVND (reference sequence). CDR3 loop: CASGGTSGELFF. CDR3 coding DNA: TGTGCCAGTGGAGGGACTAGCGGGGAGCTGTTTTTT.

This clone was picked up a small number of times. In DNA form, the CDR3 reads TGTGCCAGCAGTTACGGGGTGGCCAAAAACATTCAGTACTTC. Translated, it gives CASSYGVAKNIQYF. The chain is built from TRBV6-5 and TRBJ2-4; D remains unclear. CDR3 size: 14 residues. V lost 2 bases to trimming and J lost 1 base, with 6 bases between them. Germline values: CDR1 MNHEY, CDR2 SVGAGI.

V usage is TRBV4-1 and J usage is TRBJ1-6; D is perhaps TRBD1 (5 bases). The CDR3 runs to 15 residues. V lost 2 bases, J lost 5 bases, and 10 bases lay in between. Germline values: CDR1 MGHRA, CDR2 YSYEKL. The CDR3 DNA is TGCGCCAGCAGCCAATCAGGGACTAATAATTCACCCCTCCACTTT. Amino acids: CASSQSGTNNSPLHF.

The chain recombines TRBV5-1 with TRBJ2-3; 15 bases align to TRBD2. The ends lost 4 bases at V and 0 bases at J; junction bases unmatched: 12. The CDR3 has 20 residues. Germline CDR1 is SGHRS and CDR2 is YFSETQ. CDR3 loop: CASSAGLAGGRGLSTDTQYF. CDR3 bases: TGCGCCAGCAGCGCGGGACTAGCGGGGGGCCGGGGACTTAGCACAGATACGCAGTATTTT.

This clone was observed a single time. The CDR3 DNA is TGTGCCAGCAGTTACCAGACTAGCGGGGGTGTCCATGAGCAGTTCTTC. Translated, it gives CASSYQTSGGVHEQFF. The rearrangement joins TRBV6-5 to TRBJ2-1, with 12 bases lining up with TRBD2. CDR3 length equals 16 residues. V lost 2 bases to trimming and J lost 8 bases; unmatched junction nucleotides: 7. Germline CDR1 is MNHEY and CDR2 is SVGAGI.

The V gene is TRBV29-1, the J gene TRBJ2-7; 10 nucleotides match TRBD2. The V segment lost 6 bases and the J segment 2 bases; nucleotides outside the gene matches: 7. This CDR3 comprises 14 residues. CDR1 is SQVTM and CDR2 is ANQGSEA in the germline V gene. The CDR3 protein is CSVPGLADPYEQYF. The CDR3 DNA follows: TGCAGCGTCCCAGGACTAGCGGACCCCTACGAGCAGTACTTC.

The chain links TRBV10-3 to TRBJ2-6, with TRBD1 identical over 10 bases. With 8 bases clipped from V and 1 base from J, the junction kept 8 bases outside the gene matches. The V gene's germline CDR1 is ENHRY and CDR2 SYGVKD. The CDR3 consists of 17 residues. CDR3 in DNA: TGTGCCATCCTGCCGGGACAGGGGTTGTCTGGGGCCAACGTCCTGACTTTC. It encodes CAILPGQGLSGANVLTF.

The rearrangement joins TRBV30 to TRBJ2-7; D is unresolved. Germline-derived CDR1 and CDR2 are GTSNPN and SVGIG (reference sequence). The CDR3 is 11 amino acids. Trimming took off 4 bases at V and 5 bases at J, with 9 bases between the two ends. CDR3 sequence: CAWNHFHEQYF. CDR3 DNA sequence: TGTGCCTGGAACCATTTTCACGAGCAGTACTTC.

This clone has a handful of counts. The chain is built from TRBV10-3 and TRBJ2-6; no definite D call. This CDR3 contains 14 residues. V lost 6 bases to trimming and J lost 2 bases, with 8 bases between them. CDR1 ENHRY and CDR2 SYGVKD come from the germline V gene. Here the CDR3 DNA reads TGTGCCATCAGCTCGGAGACTGGGGCCAACGTCCTGACTTTC. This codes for CAISSETGANVLTF.

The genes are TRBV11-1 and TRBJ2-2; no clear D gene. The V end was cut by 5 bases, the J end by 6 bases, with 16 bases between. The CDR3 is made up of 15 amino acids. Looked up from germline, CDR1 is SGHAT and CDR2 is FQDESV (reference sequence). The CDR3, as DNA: TGTGCCAGCAGCCGAGCAGGAAGGCTGGCCGGGGAGCTGTTTTTT. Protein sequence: CASSRAGRLAGELFF.

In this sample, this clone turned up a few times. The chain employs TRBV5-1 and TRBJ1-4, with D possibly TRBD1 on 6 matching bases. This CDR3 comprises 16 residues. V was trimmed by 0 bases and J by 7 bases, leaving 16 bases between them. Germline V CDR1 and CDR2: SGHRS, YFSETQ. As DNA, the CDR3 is TGCGCCAGCAGCTTGGGAGCGGGCAGGGGAACTGAAAAACTGTTTTTT. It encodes CASSLGAGRGTEKLFF.

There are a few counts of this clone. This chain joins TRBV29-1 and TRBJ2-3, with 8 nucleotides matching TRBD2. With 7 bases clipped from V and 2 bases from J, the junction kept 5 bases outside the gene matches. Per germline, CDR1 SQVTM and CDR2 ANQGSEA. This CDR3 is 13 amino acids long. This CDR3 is CSAMRGVTDTQYF. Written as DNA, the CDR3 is TGCAGCGCCATGCGGGGGGTCACAGATACGCAGTATTTT.

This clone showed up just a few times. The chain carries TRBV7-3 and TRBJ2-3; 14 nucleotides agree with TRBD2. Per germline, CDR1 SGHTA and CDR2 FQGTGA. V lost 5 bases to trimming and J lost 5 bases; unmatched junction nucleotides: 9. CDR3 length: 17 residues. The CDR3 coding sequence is TGTGCCAGCAGCCAGGGACTAGCGGGGGTTCGTGGAGATACGCAGTATTTT. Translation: CASSQGLAGVRGDTQYF.